The text below deals with one T cell receptor (beta chain). Per the study methods: For nucleated cells, counts were estimated from reference gene primer amplification. The protocol was immunoSEQ multiplex PCR, while the TCRdb copy is restricted to in-frame clones and leaves out a portion. The DNA was the basis for D and trimming; V, J and clone size are from that table. The sample has about 350,000 clones; roughly nine tenths are singletons. This sample stems from a study of blood T cell repertoires in COVID-19. This receptor was taken from a woman aged 55-69 years with COVID-19, enrolled during active disease. Sequenced: peripheral blood.

The CDR3 sequence is CASSTPSGSGANVLTF. CDR3 DNA: TGTGCCAGTAGTACTCCCTCCGGCTCTGGGGCCAACGTCCTGACTTTC. This sequence joins TRBV19 and TRBJ2-6; no reliable D call. CDR1 and CDR2 (germline): LNHDA, SQIVND (reference sequence). This CDR3 contains 16 residues. V lost 4 bases and J lost 0, with 10 bases in between.